The 27 T cell receptor beta chains below all came from one sample that was sequenced in a study of shared T cell receptors in the human thymus. Clones were sequenced by immunoSEQ multiplex PCR, and TCRdb holds only the in-frame ones, with some missing. The repertoire holds 500,000 to 550,000 clones, approximately 80% seen once, with around 0.012% in the top ten. The sample also formed part of further work on human thymus T cells.

The source material was thymocytes. The receptors derive from a boy under three years old with a congenital heart defect.

As to this clone: Other DNA sequences in this sample translate to the same CDR3. This sequence joins TRBV20-1 and TRBJ2-1; TRBD2 is a possible D gene (6 bases). The CDR3 has 11 amino acids. V shed 5 bases and J shed 7 bases, with 9 bases lying between them. Germline loops: CDR1 DFQATT, CDR2 SNEGSKA (reference sequence). The CDR3, as DNA: TGCAGTGCTCGGAGGGTGAATGAGCAGTTCTTC. This gives the protein CSARRVNEQFF.

V and J are TRBV7-9 and TRBJ2-3; TRBD1 matches at 7 bases. The CDR3 loop spans 17 amino acids. The V gene's germline CDR1 is SEHNR and CDR2 FQNEAQ (reference sequence). The trim removed 5 bases at V and 1 base at J, leaving 12 bases unmatched. The CDR3 here is CASSPADRVKGTDTQYF. CDR3 DNA: TGTGCCAGCAGCCCCGCCGACAGGGTGAAGGGCACAGATACGCAGTATTTT. Filled out from reference TRBV7-9 and TRBJ2-3, the complete variable domain reads DTGVSQNPRHKITKRGQNVTFRCDPISEHNRLYWYRQTLGQGPEFLTYFQNEAQLEKSRLLSDRFSAERPKGSFSTLEIQRTEQGDSAMYLCASSPADRVKGTDTQYFGPGTRLTVL.

This chain connects TRBV19 to TRBJ2-7; D ambiguous. Germline loops: CDR1 LNHDA, CDR2 SQIVND (reference sequence). The CDR3 has 13 amino acids. Trimming removed 5 bases from V and 4 bases from J, with 12 bases in between. CDR3 nucleotides: TGTGCCAGTAGTCCAACAAGTCCTTACGAGCAGTACTTC. Translation gives CASSPTSPYEQYF.

The rearrangement links TRBV6-5 to TRBJ2-7, with TRBD2 matching 8 bases. Trimming took 8 bases from V and 2 from J; bases not matched to a gene: 8. The CDR3 loop spans 14 amino acids. Germline V lookup: CDR1 MNHEY, CDR2 SVGAGI. The CDR3 DNA sequence: TGTGCCAGCCAAAAGCGCGGGGGGCCCTACGAGCAGTACTTC. It encodes CASQKRGGPYEQYF.

The V and J genes are TRBV29-1 and TRBJ2-1; D perhaps matches TRBD2 (6 bases). This CDR3 contains 14 residues. Per germline, CDR1 SQVTM and CDR2 ANQGSEA. V dropped 7 bases and J dropped 8 bases, with 21 bases sitting between them. The CDR3 sequence: CSATLPTRRDEQFF. In DNA, the CDR3 is TGCAGCGCCACCCTGCCCACGAGGAGGGATGAGCAGTTCTTC.

This rearrangement joins TRBV9 to TRBJ2-7; 9 bases map to TRBD2. Germline lookup yields CDR1 SGDLS and CDR2 YYNGEE. CDR3 length equals 14 residues. V shed 4 bases, J shed 3 bases, and the junction held 5 bases outside the gene matches. The CDR3 nucleotides are TGTGCCAGCAGCCTGACTAGCGGAGACTACGAGCAGTACTTC. This encodes CASSLTSGDYEQYF.

The chain joins TRBV11-1 to TRBJ2-1, with D possibly being TRBD2 (5 bases). Germline V lookup: CDR1 SGHAT, CDR2 FQDESV (reference sequence). Trimming shortened V by 2 bases and J by 0 bases, and 8 bases separated the two germline ends. The CDR3 is 15 amino acids. The CDR3 sequence: CASSLKRRSYNEQFF. CDR3 in DNA: TGTGCCAGCAGCTTAAAGCGGCGCTCCTACAATGAGCAGTTCTTC.

The chain links TRBV5-8 to TRBJ2-5; weak D call: TRBD1 (6 bases). The J call may be in error: the DNA end matches TRBJ2-7 better. This CDR3 region has 13 residues. Per the germline V gene, CDR1 is SGHTS and CDR2 is YDEGEE. CDR3 protein: CASSLYRDYEQYF. DNA of the CDR3: TGTGCCAGCAGCTTGTACAGGGACTACGAGCAGTACTTC.

The J gene is TRBJ2-7, the V gene TRBV19, with a weak D call TRBD2 (6 bases). CDR3 length: 15 residues. Per the germline V gene, CDR1 is LNHDA and CDR2 is SQIVND (reference sequence). Trimming cost V 4 bases and J 0 bases, with 13 bases left between them. In nucleotides, the CDR3 is TGTGCCAGTAGTACCACGGGACTGGCCTCCTACGAGCAGTACTTC. Translating it yields CASSTTGLASYEQYF.

CDR3 region: CASSDSTAGGKGQFF. CDR3 coding DNA: TGTGCCAGCAGTGACTCGACAGCGGGGGGGAAGGGGCAGTTCTTC. The chain couples TRBV6-4 to TRBJ2-1; 10 bases map to TRBD2. The V gene end was trimmed by 0 bases and the J gene end by 12 bases; junction bases not matched to a gene: 8. This CDR3 region has 15 residues. Germline lookup yields CDR1 MRHNA and CDR2 SNTAGT.

The V and J genes are TRBV6-1 and TRBJ1-1; D perhaps matches TRBD1 (6 bases). Trimming removed 6 bases from V and 3 bases from J, with 17 bases in between. The CDR3 is 15 amino acids. From germline, CDR1 is MNHNS and CDR2 SASEGT. Here the CDR3 reads CASRANRDVDTEAFF. The CDR3, as DNA: TGTGCCAGCAGGGCAAACAGGGATGTAGACACTGAAGCTTTCTTT.

This rearrangement joins TRBV7-6 to TRBJ2-1; 9 nucleotides agree with TRBD2. The germline CDR1 and CDR2 sequences are SGHVS and FNYEAQ. CDR3 size: 18 residues. With V trimmed by 5 bases and J by 7 bases, 18 bases remained unmatched. The CDR3 loop reads CASSTWVAGEVLGNEQFF. The CDR3 coding sequence is TGTGCCAGCAGCACATGGGTAGCGGGAGAGGTTTTGGGGAATGAGCAGTTCTTC.

This clone was detected only a few times. The CDR3 region is CASSQSDGGHEETQYF. The CDR3 nucleotides read TGCGCCAGCAGCCAAAGCGATGGGGGACACGAAGAGACCCAGTACTTC. The chain recombines TRBV4-1 with TRBJ2-5; D might be TRBD1 (6 bases). V lost 2 bases and J lost 3, with 16 bases in between. In germline, CDR1 is MGHRA, CDR2 YSYEKL. The CDR3 is 16 amino acids.

The rearrangement uses TRBV7-8 and TRBJ2-3, with TRBD1 matching over 8 bases. The CDR3 is made up of 16 amino acids. The germline V gene has CDR1 SGHVS and CDR2 FQNEAQ. V lost 5 bases, J lost 1 base, and 8 bases stayed unmatched. DNA of the CDR3: TGTGCCAGCAGCCTCTCCGGGACAGGACGCACAGATACGCAGTATTTT. This codes for CASSLSGTGRTDTQYF.

The chain carries TRBV20-1 and TRBJ1-2; D gene unclear. The V and J ends lost 7 bases and 14 bases respectively, with 14 bases between them. This CDR3 has 9 residues. Germline V gives CDR1 DFQATT, CDR2 SNEGSKA (reference sequence). The CDR3 DNA reads as TGCAGTGGCAAGCTCAAGGAGACCTTC. Translated: CSGKLKETF.

The chain combines TRBV4-3 with TRBJ1-2; no firm D call. The CDR3 covers 15 residues. CDR1 and CDR2 from the germline V gene are LGHNA and YSLEER. Trimming removed 0 bases from V and 7 bases from J, with 15 bases in between. CDR3 region: CASSQDDEGAGGYTF. The CDR3 DNA reads as TGCGCCAGCAGCCAAGATGACGAGGGAGCAGGTGGCTACACCTTC.

The chain recombines TRBV4-3 with TRBJ2-1; D not certain. This CDR3 spans 12 amino acids. Trimming pared 2 bases from V and 5 bases from J, leaving 4 bases between. Germline loops: CDR1 LGHNA, CDR2 YSLEER. In DNA form, the CDR3 reads TGCGCCAGCAGCCAACCAGACAATGAGCAGTTCTTC. Translating it yields CASSQPDNEQFF.

The CDR3 bases are TGTGCCTGGAGTTTGGCTCCGAGCGCGGACTACAATGAGCAGTTCTTC. Translating gives CAWSLAPSADYNEQFF. V usage is TRBV30 and J usage is TRBJ2-1; the D is unclear. Trimming took 2 bases from V and 3 from J, leaving 17 bases between them. The CDR3 sequence is 16 residues long. CDR1 is GTSNPN and CDR2 is SVGIG in the germline V gene (reference sequence). The entire variable domain, with the rest obtained from reference TRBV30 and TRBJ2-1, is as follows: SQTIHQWPATLVQPVGSPLSLECTVEGTSNPNLYWYRQAAGRGLQLLFYSVGIGQISSEVPQNLSASRPQDRQFILSSKKLLLSDSGFYLCAWSLAPSADYNEQFFGPGTRLTVL.

The rearrangement uses TRBV19 and TRBJ2-5; 9 bases agree with TRBD1. The CDR3 is 14 amino acids. With V trimmed by 7 bases and J by 2 bases, 5 bases remained unmatched. The germline gives CDR1 LNHDA, CDR2 SQIVND (reference sequence). The CDR3 loop reads CASTGTGFQETQYF. The CDR3 DNA is TGTGCCAGTACCGGGACAGGGTTTCAAGAGACCCAGTACTTC. Full variable domain (rest looked up from reference TRBV19 and TRBJ2-5): DGGITQSPKYLFRKEGQNVTLSCEQNLNHDAMYWYRQDPGQGLRLIYYSQIVNDFQKGDIAEGYSVSREKKESFPLTVTSAQKNPTAFYLCASTGTGFQETQYFGPGTRLLVL.

This sequence joins TRBV4-3 and TRBJ1-5; TRBD1 matches 10 bases. The CDR3 is 21 amino acids. Germline trimming cut 1 base from V and 0 bases from J; bases unmatched to any gene: 15. CDR1 is LGHNA and CDR2 is YSLEER in the germline V gene. The CDR3 loop reads CASSQVIAGTGEGYSNQPQHF. CDR3 nucleotide sequence: TGCGCCAGCAGCCAAGTTATAGCCGGGACAGGGGAAGGCTATAGCAATCAGCCCCAGCATTTT.

J is TRBJ2-4 and V is TRBV5-1; 8 bases agree with TRBD2. There are 14 residues in the CDR3. Germline CDR1 reads SGHRS; CDR2 reads YFSETQ. Unmatched junction bases numbered 6, after V lost 5 bases and J lost 5 bases. The CDR3 here is CASRGPGGQNIQYF. In DNA form, the CDR3 reads TGCGCCAGCAGAGGTCCGGGGGGGCAAAACATTCAGTACTTC.

This chain joins TRBV5-8 and TRBJ2-1; possibly TRBD2 for D (5 bases). This CDR3 has 16 amino acids. Germline CDR1 is SGHTS and CDR2 is YDEGEE. Trimming left V 1 base short and J 0 bases short, with 11 bases between. This chain's CDR3 is CASSLTGRDSYNEQFF. In DNA form, the CDR3 reads TGTGCCAGCAGCTTGACGGGCCGGGACTCCTACAATGAGCAGTTCTTC.

The gene calls are TRBV15 and TRBJ2-3; 8 bases match TRBD1. The germline gives CDR1 LNHNV, CDR2 YYDKDF (reference sequence). The CDR3 sequence is 16 residues long. The junction had 12 bases not matched to a gene; V was cut back by 2 bases and J by 8 bases. In DNA form, the CDR3 reads TGTGCCACCAGCAGAAGGCCACAGGGGGAGACGGCTACGCAGTATTTT. Translating it yields CATSRRPQGETATQYF.

This chain joins TRBV4-3 and TRBJ2-1; 12 bases agree with TRBD2. The CDR3 covers 16 residues. CDR1 and CDR2 from the germline V gene are LGHNA and YSLEER. Losses at the gene ends were 4 bases for V and 7 bases for J; bases not matched to a gene: 8. The CDR3 reads CASSRQTSGRSNEQFF. In nucleotides, the CDR3 is TGCGCCAGCAGCCGGCAGACTAGCGGGAGAAGTAATGAGCAGTTCTTC.

The genes are TRBV29-1 and TRBJ2-1; 10 positions match TRBD2. In germline, CDR1 is SQVTM, CDR2 ANQGSEA. The CDR3 length is 19 residues. The V segment lost 1 base and the J segment 0 bases; nucleotides outside the gene matches: 12. Written as DNA, the CDR3 is TGCAGCGTTGAAGCGGTGGTACTAGCGGGGATCATCTCCTACAATGAGCAGTTCTTC. Translated: CSVEAVVLAGIISYNEQFF.

The V gene is TRBV4-1, the J gene TRBJ2-2, with TRBD2 as a possible D gene (6 bases). Trimming removed 3 bases from V and 6 bases from J, with 8 bases in between. From germline, CDR1 is MGHRA and CDR2 YSYEKL. This CDR3 is 13 amino acids long. CDR3 in amino acids: CASSQLASGELFF. The DNA for the CDR3 is TGCGCCAGCAGCCAGCTAGCGTCCGGGGAGCTGTTTTTT.

CDR3 bases: TGTGCCAGCAGCCAAGACCGGGTCAACTACCACGAGCAGTACTTC. The encoded protein is CASSQDRVNYHEQYF. This chain links TRBV4-2 with TRBJ2-7, with no clear D. V was pared by 0 bases and J by 5 bases, with 14 bases between. Per germline, CDR1 LGHNA and CDR2 YNFKEQ. The CDR3 is 15 amino acids.